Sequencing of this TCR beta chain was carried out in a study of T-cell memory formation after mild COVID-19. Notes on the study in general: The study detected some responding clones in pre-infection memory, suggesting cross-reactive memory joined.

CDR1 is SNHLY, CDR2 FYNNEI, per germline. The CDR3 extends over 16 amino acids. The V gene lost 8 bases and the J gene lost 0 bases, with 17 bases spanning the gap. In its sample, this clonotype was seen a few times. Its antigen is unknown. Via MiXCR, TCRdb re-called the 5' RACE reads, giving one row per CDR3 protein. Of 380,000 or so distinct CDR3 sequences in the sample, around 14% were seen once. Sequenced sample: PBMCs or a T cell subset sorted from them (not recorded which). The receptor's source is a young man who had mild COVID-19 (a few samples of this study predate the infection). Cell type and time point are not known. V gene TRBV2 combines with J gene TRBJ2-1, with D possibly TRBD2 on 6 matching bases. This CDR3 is CASLVAGISSYNEQFF. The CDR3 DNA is TGTGCCAGCCTGGTCGCGGGGATTAGCTCCTACAATGAGCAGTTCTTC.